These 15 T cell receptor beta chains share one sample of origin, sequenced in a study of blood T cell repertoires in COVID-19. Data came from immunoSEQ multiplex PCR; TCRdb stores just in-frame clones and leaves some out. In the table there are 130,000 or so clones, 77% of which are singletons. The sample consisted of peripheral blood. The receptors were gathered from a man of 80 years or more with acute or convalescent COVID-19.

This chain uses TRBV4-2 with TRBJ1-2, with 9 bases identical to TRBD1. CDR1 LGHNA and CDR2 YNFKEQ come from the germline V gene. V lost 0 bases and J lost 7; bases outside the gene matches: 15. The CDR3 is 18 residues long. The CDR3 loop reads CASSQDRGTGIVLGGYTF. The CDR3, as DNA: TGTGCCAGCAGCCAAGATAGGGGGACAGGGATTGTTCTGGGTGGCTACACCTTC.

The V gene is TRBV3-1 (or the pseudogene TRBV3-2), the J gene TRBJ2-5; 7 nucleotides align to TRBD1. The CDR3 loop spans 14 amino acids. Germline V gene lookup returns CDR1 LGHDT and CDR2 YNNKEL (reference sequence). With V trimmed by 4 bases and J by 1 base, 3 bases remained unmatched. The CDR3 region is CASSLPGGQETQYF. CDR3 nucleotide sequence: TGTGCCAGCAGCCTTCCAGGGGGCCAAGAGACCCAGTACTTC.

V and J are TRBV5-1 and TRBJ2-3, with a weak D call TRBD2 (7 bases). Trimming left V 4 bases short and J 0 bases short, with 12 bases between. Germline lookup yields CDR1 SGHRS and CDR2 YFSETQ. The CDR3 spans 15 residues. DNA of the CDR3: TGCGCCAGCAGCGACGGGGGGCCGAGCACAGATACGCAGTATTTT. Protein product: CASSDGGPSTDTQYF.

Comment on this clone: Different DNA sequences within this sample yield the same CDR3. This chain connects TRBV5-5 to TRBJ1-1; tentative D call: TRBD1 (5 bases). The CDR3 loop spans 14 amino acids. With 3 bases removed from V and 1 base from J, the gap between germline ends came to 10 bases. Germline CDR1 and CDR2: SGHKS and YYEKEE (reference sequence). CDR3 sequence (DNA): TGTGCCAGCAGCTGGTCGGGGGGGAACACTGAAGCTTTCTTT. The encoded protein is CASSWSGGNTEAFF.

The chain is built from TRBV19 and TRBJ1-2; 10 nucleotides line up with TRBD1. The CDR3 contains 14 residues. The trim removed 4 bases at V and 2 bases at J, leaving 1 base unmatched. The V gene's germline CDR1 is LNHDA and CDR2 SQIVND (reference sequence). CDR3 amino acids: CASSKDRGNYGYTF. CDR3 sequence (DNA): TGTGCCAGTAGTAAGGACAGGGGGAACTATGGCTACACCTTC.

V and J are TRBV10-2 and TRBJ1-4; D remains unclear. Germline V CDR1 and CDR2: WSHSY, SAAADI. The CDR3 runs to 13 residues. V gave up 8 bases and J gave up 4 bases, with 11 bases separating them. CDR3: CASVGGDNEKLFF. As DNA, the CDR3 is TGCGCCAGCGTTGGAGGAGATAATGAAAAACTGTTTTTT.

The chain employs TRBV9 and TRBJ2-1, with TRBD2 matching over 8 bases. The CDR3 runs 15 residues. Trimming took 0 bases from V and 8 from J; bases not matched to a gene: 7. The V gene's germline CDR1 is SGDLS and CDR2 YYNGEE. Written as DNA, the CDR3 is TGTGCCAGCAGCGTAGGCAGCGGGGGCCTCTATGAGCAGTTCTTC. This translates into CASSVGSGGLYEQFF.

The count of this clone is one. The genes are TRBV6-1 and TRBJ2-2; TRBD1 might be the D (5 bases). The length of the CDR3 is 18 residues. With 0 bases removed from V and 0 bases from J, the gap between germline ends came to 14 bases. From germline, CDR1 is MNHNS and CDR2 SASEGT. CDR3 nucleotides: TGTGCCAGCAGTGAAGCGTTACGCAGGGTAACGAACACCGGGGAGCTGTTTTTT. As protein: CASSEALRRVTNTGELFF.

V usage is TRBV15 and J usage is TRBJ1-4; D remains ambiguous. There are 14 residues in the CDR3. Trimming took 5 bases from V and 7 from J, leaving 14 bases between them. CDR1 and CDR2 from the germline V gene are LNHNV and YYDKDF (reference sequence). CDR3 bases: TGTGCCACCAGCCCCGGGAGTCTCGGTGAAAAACTGTTTTTT. Translated, it gives CATSPGSLGEKLFF. The full variable domain, completed using reference TRBV15 and TRBJ1-4, is DAMVIQNPRYQVTQFGKPVTLSCSQTLNHNVMYWYQQKSSQAPKLLFHYYDKDFNNEADTPDNFQSRRPNTSFCFLDIRSPGLGDTAMYLCATSPGSLGEKLFFGSGTQLSVL.

The chain is built from TRBV5-4 and TRBJ1-2; D not certain. The germline V gene encodes CDR1 SGHNT and CDR2 YYREEE (reference sequence). The V end was cut by 5 bases, the J end by 4 bases, with 15 bases between. This CDR3 contains 14 residues. The CDR3 is CASRHREGGYGYTF. CDR3 in DNA: TGTGCCAGCAGACACCGGGAGGGCGGCTATGGCTACACCTTC. The full variable domain, in which reference TRBV5-4 and TRBJ1-2 provide the parts outside the CDR3, is ETGVTQSPTHLIKTRGQQVTLRCSSQSGHNTVSWYQQALGQGPQFIFQYYREEENGRGNFPPRFSGLQFPNYSSELNVNALELDDSALYLCASRHREGGYGYTFGSGTRLTVV.

V is TRBV3-1 (or the pseudogene TRBV3-2) and J is TRBJ2-2; no definite D call. Trimming took off 0 bases at V and 5 bases at J, with 16 bases between the two ends. CDR1 is LGHDT and CDR2 is YNNKEL in the germline V gene (reference sequence). The CDR3 spans 17 residues. CDR3 DNA: TGTGCCAGCAGCCAAGATTCAAGGAGCCTGGGTACCGGGGAGCTGTTTTTT. As protein: CASSQDSRSLGTGELFF.

This clone occurred a few times. This sequence joins TRBV28 and TRBJ2-2; weak D call: TRBD1 (6 bases). The CDR3 has 17 residues. CDR1 and CDR2 from the germline V gene are MDHEN and SYDVKM. V was cut by 6 bases and J by 1 base, with 18 bases left in between. CDR3 sequence: CASSSGQTSLNTGELFF. The CDR3 bases are TGTGCCAGCAGCTCTGGACAGACGAGTTTGAACACCGGGGAGCTGTTTTTT.

This rearrangement joins TRBV7-2 to TRBJ2-7; possibly TRBD1 for D (6 bases). With 2 bases removed from V and 4 bases from J, the gap between germline ends came to 15 bases. CDR1 SGHTA and CDR2 FQGNSA come from the germline V gene. This CDR3 comprises 15 residues. Here the CDR3 reads CASSLSPGTKYEQYF. CDR3 nucleotide sequence: TGTGCCAGCAGCTTAAGTCCGGGGACAAAATACGAGCAGTACTTC. Full variable domain (remainder filled in from reference TRBV7-2 and TRBJ2-7): GAGVSQSPSNKVTEKGKDVELRCDPISGHTALYWYRQSLGQGLEFLIYFQGNSAPDKSGLPSDRFSAERTGGSVSTLTIQRTQQEDSAVYLCASSLSPGTKYEQYFGPGTRLTVT.

The chain has TRBV5-5 and TRBJ1-2, with 8 bases aligning to TRBD1. The CDR3 is made up of 17 amino acids. The trim removed 5 bases at V and 5 bases at J, leaving 17 bases unmatched. Germline V gives CDR1 SGHKS, CDR2 YYEKEE (reference sequence). CDR3 DNA sequence: TGTGCCAGCAGGATTTCAGGGGGCGCACCGTCAACGTATGGCTACACCTTC. This encodes CASRISGGAPSTYGYTF.

The rearrangement joins TRBV7-2 to TRBJ1-1; possible D gene TRBD1, 5 bases. Germline V CDR1 and CDR2: SGHTA, FQGNSA. The CDR3 sequence is 14 residues long. V lost 3 bases and J lost 1, with 9 bases in between. This CDR3 is CASSFTGGNTEAFF. CDR3 nucleotides: TGTGCCAGCAGCTTCACCGGGGGGAACACTGAAGCTTTCTTT.